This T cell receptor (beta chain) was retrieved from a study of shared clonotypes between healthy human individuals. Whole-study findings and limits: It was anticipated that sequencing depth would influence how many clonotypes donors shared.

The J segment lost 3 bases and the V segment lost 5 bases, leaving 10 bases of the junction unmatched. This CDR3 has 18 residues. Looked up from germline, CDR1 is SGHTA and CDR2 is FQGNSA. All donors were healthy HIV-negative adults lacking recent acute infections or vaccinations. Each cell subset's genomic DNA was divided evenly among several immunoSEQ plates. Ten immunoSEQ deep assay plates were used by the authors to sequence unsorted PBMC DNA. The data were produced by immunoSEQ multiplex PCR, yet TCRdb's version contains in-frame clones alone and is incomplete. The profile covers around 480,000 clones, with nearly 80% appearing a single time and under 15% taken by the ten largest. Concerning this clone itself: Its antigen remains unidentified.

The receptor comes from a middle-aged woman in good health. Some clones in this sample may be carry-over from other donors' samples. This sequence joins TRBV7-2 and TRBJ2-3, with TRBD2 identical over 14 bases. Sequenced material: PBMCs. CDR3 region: CASSVTGTSGSRTDTQYF. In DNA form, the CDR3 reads TGTGCCAGCAGCGTTACCGGGACTAGCGGGAGTAGGACAGATACGCAGTATTTT.